Listed below are T cell receptor beta chains from one sample, sequenced in a study of OX40 agonist ivuxolimab in advanced cancers. The assay was immunoSEQ multiplex PCR, and TCRdb's table has in-frame clones only and misses some. The sample yields around 83,000 clones, roughly 90% seen once. The sample here was CD4+ or CD8+ T cells sorted from blood, taken in a trial of the OX40 agonist ivuxolimab. The source of these receptors is an adult with an advanced solid tumor such as melanoma, head and neck, liver or kidney cancer. CDR3s include the opening cysteine and the closing phenylalanine or tryptophan.

j_call	v_call	cdr3_aa
TRBJ2-5	TRBV19	CASSPQVAVGETQYF
TRBJ1-5	TRBV6-1	CASSPSGLNQPQHF
TRBJ2-7	TRBV4-1	CASSQDPTQGLGEEQYF
TRBJ2-2	TRBV5-1	CASSLAGGITGELFF
TRBJ1-2	TRBV2	CASSDRVANYGYTF
TRBJ2-7	TRBV30	CAWSRLRAGHRYF
TRBJ2-5	TRBV7-3	CASSRGQGGTQYF
TRBJ2-7	TRBV9	CASSVGKTPGQGTYEQYF
TRBJ1-5	TRBV18	CASSSGYNQPQHF
TRBJ2-1	TRBV5-4	CASSLGGGLGHNEQFF
TRBJ2-5	TRBV27	CASSRGQGAWETQYF
TRBJ2-2	TRBV10-3	CAISEGQGNTGELFF
TRBJ1-2	TRBV5-6	CASSLRRFYGYTF
TRBJ1-4	TRBV28	CASSPQVLANEKLFF
TRBJ2-7	TRBV6-5	CASSYWGGGGEQYF
TRBJ2-5	TRBV5-4	CASSGGWGETQYF
TRBJ2-7	TRBV7-9	CASGLDWNSYEQYF
TRBJ1-1	TRBV28	CASSYRIFEAFF
TRBJ2-7	TRBV30	CAWKSSGGWDEQYF
TRBJ2-4	TRBV4-3	CASSQDFFDPGGTKNIQYF
TRBJ1-1	TRBV19	CASSRGGQPNTEAFF
TRBJ1-2	TRBV6-5	CASSYSTGRGGYTF
TRBJ2-7	TRBV29-1	CSVASGSYEQYF
TRBJ1-5	TRBV5-6	CASSLGGPGQPQHF
TRBJ2-3	TRBV6-6	CASSYYSGRNTDTQYF
TRBJ2-7	TRBV7-7	CASSLGTAPTYEQYF
TRBJ1-3	TRBV7-8	CASSLGTGIGNTIYF
TRBJ2-2	TRBV7-2	CASSLHSGVNTGELFF
TRBJ1-5	TRBV19	CASSRVGGSNQPQHF
TRBJ2-1	TRBV4-1	CASSQAGGLAGGYNEQFF
TRBJ2-5	TRBV20-1	CSALGGETQYF
TRBJ1-2	TRBV6-5	CASISTPSGGYTF
TRBJ2-6	TRBV5-4	CASGTEDGANVLTF
TRBJ1-1	TRBV5-1	CASSTAQGFRGTEAFF
TRBJ2-7	TRBV25-1	CASRNRDQSREQYF
TRBJ2-5	TRBV21-1	CASSKGSGRETQYF
TRBJ1-4	TRBV14	CASSLGQNFNEKLFF
TRBJ2-1	TRBV21-1	CASSNCGRTNNEQFF
TRBJ1-2	TRBV5-6	CASSVVGDSRLNYGYTF
TRBJ2-7	TRBV28	CASIPMTGVRSQYF
TRBJ2-1	TRBV5-1	CASSSSGANEQFF
TRBJ1-2	TRBV7-9	CASSLGEPNYGYTF